This TCR beta chain was obtained from a study of identical twins. Study-wide results and caveats: The more abundant beta clonotypes in cord blood had fewer insertions, and memory repertoires did not show this.

This clonotype was counted ten times or more. Its target is unknown. Trimming took off 4 bases at V and 4 bases at J, with 13 bases between the two ends. This CDR3 spans 14 amino acids. Germline lookup yields CDR1 SGDLS and CDR2 YYNGEE. TCRdb called the 5' RACE reads again in MiXCR, with one record for every CDR3 protein. The sample includes just under 650,000 distinct CDR3 sequences, less than 9% of them seen just once. These same records also appear under a second study, on yellow fever vaccine responses in identical twins.

The TCR sequence derives from a woman younger than 35 in good health. The specimen sequenced was PBMCs. The chain recombines TRBV9 with TRBJ2-3, with unresolved D. The CDR3 sequence is CASSSRGISDTQYF. Written as DNA, the CDR3 is TGTGCCAGCAGCTCCCGTGGGATCTCAGATACGCAGTATTTT.